These T cell receptor beta chains were read from a single sample in a study of PD-L1 blockade in urothelial cancer. Assay used: immunoSEQ multiplex PCR; TCRdb lists only in-frame clones, some missing. The sample contains about 43,000 clones, about 91% of which appear only once. The sequencing used PBMCs, collected around atezolizumab (anti-PD-L1) treatment. The receptors stem from a man older than 75 with urothelial cancer. Both conserved end residues are part of each CDR3. A D gene is named only where the DNA matches it firmly. A clone size is listed for some rows: how often the clone was seen (once, few, many), or a class if it is expanded.

>TRBD2|NA|TRBJ2-1|TRBV11-2
CASSLDRLAGRLNEQFF
TGTGCCAGCAGCTTAGATCGCCTAGCGGGTAGACTCAATGAGCAGTTCTTC
>TRBD1|NA|TRBJ1-2|TRBV28
CASAQTGNYGYTF
TGTGCCAGCGCCCAGACAGGGAACTATGGCTACACCTTC
>TRBD1|NA|TRBJ1-2|TRBV19
CASSTRDRRSYGYTF
TGTGCCAGTAGTACTAGGGACAGGAGGAGCTATGGCTACACCTTC
>TRBD2|NA|TRBJ2-3|TRBV10-2
CASNLVAGAADTQYF
TGCGCCAGCAATCTTGTAGCGGGAGCTGCAGATACGCAGTATTTT
>TRBD1|NA|TRBJ1-3|TRBV28
CASSSPTGVKGNTIYF
TGTGCCAGCAGTTCCCCGACAGGGGTAAAAGGAAACACCATATATTTT
>NA|once|TRBJ2-7|TRBV5-1
CASSYGQTYEQYF
TGCGCCAGCAGCTACGGACAGACCTACGAGCAGTACTTC
>TRBD1|NA|TRBJ1-2|TRBV27
CASSMTGARTYGYTF
TGTGCCAGCAGTATGACAGGGGCGCGGACCTATGGCTACACCTTC
>NA|once|TRBJ2-7|TRBV25-1
CASGRRVSEQYF
TGTGCCAGCGGACGCAGGGTTTCCGAGCAGTACTTC
>TRBD1|NA|TRBJ2-4|TRBV28
CASRDRGRFNIQYF
TGTGCCAGCAGGGACAGGGGGCGGTTTAACATTCAGTACTTC
>TRBD2|NA|TRBJ2-7|TRBV5-1
CASSPRTTGGPYEQYF
TGCGCCAGCAGCCCCCGGACGACGGGAGGGCCTTACGAGCAGTACTTC
>TRBD2|NA|TRBJ2-7|TRBV4-3
CASSQVGTGGSYEQYF
TGCGCCAGCAGCCAAGTCGGGACGGGAGGTTCCTACGAGCAGTACTTC
>TRBD1|NA|TRBJ2-5|TRBV7-2
CASSRSRTGGETQYF
TGTGCCAGCAGCCGTTCGCGGACAGGGGGAGAGACCCAGTACTTC
>TRBD1|once|TRBJ1-2|TRBV12-5
CASGFGDRSNYGYTF
TGTGCTAGTGGTTTTGGGGACAGGTCTAACTATGGCTACACCTTC
>NA|NA|TRBJ1-2|TRBV4-3
CASSQDGVAGYTF
TGCGCCAGCAGCCAAGATGGAGTAGCTGGCTACACCTTC
>TRBD1|NA|TRBJ1-2|TRBV5-5
CASSLTDRAYGYTF
TGTGCCAGCAGCTTGACTGACAGGGCCTATGGCTACACCTTC
>NA|NA|TRBJ2-5|TRBV10-3
CAISEREETQYF
TGTGCCATCAGTGAGAGGGAGGAGACCCAGTACTTC
>NA|NA|TRBJ2-7|TRBV19
CASSIGLPYEQYF
TGTGCCAGTAGTATAGGACTTCCCTACGAGCAGTACTTC
>NA|NA|TRBJ1-5|TRBV23-1
CASTQKEGKRNQPQHF
TGCGCCAGCACCCAGAAGGAGGGGAAACGCAATCAGCCCCAGCATTTT
>TRBD1|NA|TRBJ2-7|TRBV7-2
CASSLVNRGTYEQYF
TGTGCCAGCAGCTTAGTTAACAGGGGCACCTACGAGCAGTACTTC